Listed below are T cell receptor beta chains from one sample, sequenced in a study of T cells after yellow fever vaccination. MiXCR was run by TCRdb on the 5' RACE reads, yielding one entry per CDR3 protein. In the table there are about 300,000 distinct CDR3 sequences, 3% to 4.5% of which are singletons. The input for sequencing was PBMCs, taken 5 days after the yellow fever booster vaccination. Receptors originate from a man between 18 and 35 years old who received the YFV17D yellow fever vaccine. The CDR3 runs from the conserved cysteine through the conserved F or W. A D gene is named only where the DNA matches it firmly. Some rows mark clone size as missing; the rest say once, few, many or name a class of expanded clone.

CDR3 length	clone size	V gene	D gene	J gene	CDR3 DNA	CDR3 protein
13	few	TRBV5-1	-	TRBJ2-2	TGCGCCAGCAGCTGGGACTTTAACGGGGAGCTGTTTTTT	CASSWDFNGELFF
16	-	TRBV6-5	-	TRBJ2-5	TGTGCCAGCAGACAGGGTTGGCGGGGTCGACAAGAGACCCAGTACTTC	CASRQGWRGRQETQYF
12	many	TRBV29-1	-	TRBJ1-4	TGCAGCGTTGGGGGGCGAGGTGAAAAACTGTTTTTT	CSVGGRGEKLFF
16	many	TRBV7-3	TRBD1	TRBJ2-3	TGTGCCAGCAGCTTACTGGGACAGGGAATTACAGATACGCAGTATTTT	CASSLLGQGITDTQYF
19	-	TRBV14	TRBD1	TRBJ2-1	TGTGCCAGCAGCCAAGAGGTCAGGGTGGGGACAGGGATCTACAATGAGCAGTTCTTC	CASSQEVRVGTGIYNEQFF
13	many	TRBV13	-	TRBJ2-1	TGTGCCAGCACCGGAACAGGGTTTAGTGAGCAGTTCTTC	CASTGTGFSEQFF
15	many	TRBV7-3	TRBD1	TRBJ2-3	TGTGCCAGCAGCCCTACCGGGACAGGTATTAATACGCAGTATTTT	CASSPTGTGINTQYF
16	few	TRBV19	TRBD1	TRBJ1-5	TGTGCCAGTAGTATTTATGGGACAGGGAGCAATCAGCCCCAGCATTTT	CASSIYGTGSNQPQHF
15	few	TRBV7-9	-	TRBJ2-5	TGTGCCAGCAGCTCTAGTGCCCTGTGGGCAGAGACCCAGTACTTC	CASSSSALWAETQYF
19	few	TRBV4-3	TRBD2	TRBJ2-3	TGCGCCAGCAGCCAAGGGGTGGCTAGCGGGGGCTCTGCAACAGATACGCAGTATTTT	CASSQGVASGGSATDTQYF
12	many	TRBV5-1	-	TRBJ2-5	TGCGCCAGCAGCTTGGCCCAAGAGACCCAGTACTTC	CASSLAQETQYF
15	many	TRBV5-1	-	TRBJ2-2	TGCGCCAGCAGCTTGGAGTCTCAGGGCACCGGGGAGCTGTTTTTT	CASSLESQGTGELFF
18	few	TRBV6-4	TRBD2	TRBJ2-3	TGTGCCAGCAGTGACAGACCCCCTAGCGGGGGGGGCACAGATACGCAGTATTTT	CASSDRPPSGGGTDTQYF
14	many	TRBV27	-	TRBJ1-1	TGTGCCAGCAGTCCCCCTGGGTTGAACACTGAAGCTTTCTTT	CASSPPGLNTEAFF
13	few	TRBV12-3/TRBV12-4	-	TRBJ1-5	TGTGCCAGCAGTTTAAGGGGCTTAAGGCCCCAGCATTTT	CASSLRGLRPQHF
16	-	TRBV11-2	-	TRBJ2-2	TGTGCCAGCAGCTTGTGGGGGCGGATAGTGGACGGGGAGCTGTTTTTT	CASSLWGRIVDGELFF
15	many	TRBV6-2/TRBV6-3	TRBD2	TRBJ2-5	TGTGCCAGCAGTCAAGGCGGGGGAGTAGGCGAGACCCAGTACTTC	CASSQGGGVGETQYF
15	few	TRBV5-1	-	TRBJ2-3	TGCGCCAGCAGCTTCGGGGGAGTACACACAGATACGCAGTATTTT	CASSFGGVHTDTQYF
14	few	TRBV7-9	-	TRBJ2-3	TGTGCCAGCAGCTTAACACAGTCCACAGATACGCAGTATTTT	CASSLTQSTDTQYF
17	many	TRBV7-2	TRBD1	TRBJ1-2	TGTGCCAGCAGCCCGGGGGTGGGACAGGCGAATTTTTATGGCTACACCTTC	CASSPGVGQANFYGYTF
16	few	TRBV7-9	-	TRBJ2-1	TGTGCCAGCAGCTTACCACCCGGTGTCGGACTCAATGAGCAGTTCTTC	CASSLPPGVGLNEQFF
12	-	TRBV9	-	TRBJ1-1	TGTGCCAGCAGCTCCGATAACACTGAAGCTTTCTTT	CASSSDNTEAFF
17	-	TRBV19	TRBD1	TRBJ1-5	TGTGCCAGTAGTTATGGGACAGTAGGGACAAGAAATCAGCCCCAGCATTTT	CASSYGTVGTRNQPQHF
17	many	TRBV9	-	TRBJ2-6	TGTGCCAGCAGCGTTGAGGGACGGCCCTCTGGGGCCAACGTCCTGACTTTC	CASSVEGRPSGANVLTF
16	few	TRBV11-2	TRBD1	TRBJ2-6	TGTGCCAGCGGGACAGGGGGGCACTCTGGGGCCAACGTCCTGACTTTC	CASGTGGHSGANVLTF
15	-	TRBV5-5	-	TRBJ2-3	TGTGCCAGCAGCTTTTACAGGACGAGCACAGATACGCAGTATTTT	CASSFYRTSTDTQYF
13	few	TRBV12-3/TRBV12-4	-	TRBJ1-6	TGTGCCAGCAGTTTAGTAGACGGTTCACCCCTCCACTTT	CASSLVDGSPLHF
12	many	TRBV20-1	-	TRBJ2-3	TGCAGTGCCGCTAGACCCCCAGATACGCAGTATTTT	CSAARPPDTQYF
13	few	TRBV20-1	-	TRBJ2-3	TGCAGTGCTCAGGCCCAGGGCACAGATACGCAGTATTTT	CSAQAQGTDTQYF
14	few	TRBV18	TRBD2	TRBJ2-5	TGTGCCAGCTCACCGACTAGCGGGGAAGAGACCCAGTACTTC	CASSPTSGEETQYF
14	many	TRBV27	-	TRBJ2-7	TGTGCCAGCAGTTCCCCCGGGGTTTACTACGAGCAGTACTTC	CASSSPGVYYEQYF
15	-	TRBV6-6	TRBD1	TRBJ1-5	TGTGCCAGCAGTTACCGGACAGGGTTTGGTCAGCCCCAGCATTTT	CASSYRTGFGQPQHF
15	-	TRBV5-1	TRBD1	TRBJ1-6	TGCGCCAGCAGCCTGACAGGGGGCGAGAATTCACCCCTCCACTTT	CASSLTGGENSPLHF
15	few	TRBV12-3/TRBV12-4	-	TRBJ1-2	TGTGCCAGCAGTTTCCGGGACACCGGAGTCTATGGCTACACCTTC	CASSFRDTGVYGYTF
15	-	TRBV5-1	-	TRBJ1-2	TGCGCCAGCAGCCCCCAACAGGGTCCTAACTATGGCTACACCTTC	CASSPQQGPNYGYTF
17	many	TRBV20-1	TRBD1	TRBJ2-3	TGCAGTGCGACTCCGGGACAGGGAATTTCTAGCACAGATACGCAGTATTTT	CSATPGQGISSTDTQYF
14	-	TRBV2	-	TRBJ1-2	TGTGCCAGCAGTGAAGGCCCCCAGGGGATCGGCTACACCTTC	CASSEGPQGIGYTF
15	many	TRBV7-2	TRBD1	TRBJ1-4	TGTGCCAGCAGCATGGACAGGGGCAGTAATGAAAAACTGTTTTTT	CASSMDRGSNEKLFF
15	-	TRBV5-8	-	TRBJ2-1	TGTGCCAGCAGCTTGTGGGGCGCAGGGGCCAATGAGCAGTTCTTC	CASSLWGAGANEQFF
15	-	TRBV7-6	-	TRBJ1-1	TGTGCCAGCAGCTCCCCCGGGGGGGCGAACACTGAAGCTTTCTTT	CASSSPGGANTEAFF
19	many	TRBV7-2	TRBD2	TRBJ2-4	TGTGCCAGCAGCTTAGCCTTGGCGCGGGGGGTACTAGCCAAAAACATTCAGTACTTC	CASSLALARGVLAKNIQYF
19	-	TRBV1	-	TRBJ1-5	TGCACCAGCAGCCAAACTAAACTCCCTCCGGGACAGGTCAATCAGCCCCAGCATTTT	CTSSQTKLPPGQVNQPQHF
12	-	TRBV12-3/TRBV12-4	-	TRBJ2-1	TGTGCCAGCAGTTCGATGGGTCGTGAGCAGTTCTTC	CASSSMGREQFF